This TCR beta chain was obtained from a study of molecular identifiers for immune sequencing clone quantification. Comment on this clonotype: The target antigen is unknown. This may be a read error, as it is one base from a much larger clone.

Study-level points and caveats: Clones that exceeded 20 RNA copies held over 98% of effector molecules, yet under 1% in naive cells.

The V gene's germline CDR1 is MDHEN and CDR2 SYDVKM. Trimming removed 7 bases at V and 5 bases at J, with 18 bases between. The CDR3 covers 14 residues. Bulk TCR libraries were made with methods that had been previously described and with listed TCR primers. TCRdb reanalysed the PCR reads using MiXCR and keeps one entry per CDR3 protein. Of approximately 320,000 distinct CDR3 sequences listed, roughly 24% are singletons. The naive CD8 libraries originated from between roughly 18,000 and 1,000,000 sorted cells and drew on 10%, 30% or 50% RNA. In the sort, naive CD8 T cells were defined as CD8+CD4-CCR7+CD45RA+.

The sequenced sample consisted of naive CD8+ T cells from blood, with Jurkat cell RNA spiked in. Documented subset: FACS-sorted CD8+CD4-CCR7+CD45RA+ naive T cells. The rearrangement joins TRBV28 to TRBJ2-7; weak D call: TRBD2 (6 bases). The TCR sequence derives from a human donor in good health. Some libraries in this study had Jurkat cell RNA spiked in. CDR3 amino acids: CASNSRGRRDEQYF. DNA for the CDR3: TGTGCCAGCAACTCCCGGGGGAGAAGGGACGAGCAGTACTTC.